The clone carrying this T cell receptor beta chain was counted once. The entry originates in a study of immune cell composition in non-small cell lung cancer. About the research overall: Histologic subtype was mainly adenocarcinoma or squamous cell carcinoma.

The repertoire was sequenced with immunoSEQ multiplex PCR; TCRdb's copy has only in-frame clones and lacks some. Here the sample spans under 3,000 clones, 55% to 80% being singletons. Normal lung was taken at the farthest possible site, at least 3 cm from tumour. The sample also formed part of further work on CD4 T cells in lung cancer.

This receptor was identified in a human donor with non-small cell lung cancer. The specimen sequenced was non-adjacent lung tissue.

This CDR3 reads CASSLNEPWTGRPETQYF. CDR3 sequence (DNA): TGTGCCAGCAGCTTAAATGAACCCTGGACAGGGAGACCGGAGACCCAGTACTTC. V gene TRBV5-6 combines with J gene TRBJ2-5, with TRBD1 identical over 8 bases. CDR3 length: 18 residues. Germline assignment: CDR1 SGHDT and CDR2 YYEEEE. After removal of 2 bases from V and 5 bases from J, the junction contained 17 bases not matched to a gene.